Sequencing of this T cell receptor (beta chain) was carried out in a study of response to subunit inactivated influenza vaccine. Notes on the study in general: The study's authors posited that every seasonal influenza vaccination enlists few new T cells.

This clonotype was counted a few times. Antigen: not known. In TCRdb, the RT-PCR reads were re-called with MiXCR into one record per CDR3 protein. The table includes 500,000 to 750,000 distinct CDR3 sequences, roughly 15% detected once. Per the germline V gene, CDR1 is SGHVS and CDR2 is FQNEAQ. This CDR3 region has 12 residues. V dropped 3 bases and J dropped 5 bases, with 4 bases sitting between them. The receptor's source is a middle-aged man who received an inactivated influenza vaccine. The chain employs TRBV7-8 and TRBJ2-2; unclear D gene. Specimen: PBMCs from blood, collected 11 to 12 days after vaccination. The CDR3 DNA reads TGTGCCAGCAGCTTTATTACCGGGGAGCTGTTTTTT. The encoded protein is CASSFITGELFF.